These 29 T cell receptor beta chains came from one sample sequenced in a study of early T cells in non-severe SARS-CoV-2 infection. TCRdb re-called the 5' RACE reads with MiXCR, one entry per CDR3 protein. The sample has just over 65,000 distinct CDR3 sequences, roughly 13% seen once; the top ten hold roughly 8.3%. Sequenced: whole blood. Receptor source: an adult who was a healthcare worker with PCR-confirmed SARS-CoV-2 infection or an uninfected control (not recorded which).

This clonotype was seen repeatedly, ten times or more. The gene calls are TRBV6-2 or TRBV6-3 and TRBJ2-1; no definite D call. Per germline, CDR1 MNHEY and CDR2 SVGEGT. The CDR3 covers 12 residues. The ends were cut back, 2 bases at V and 2 bases at J, with 1 base in the middle. The CDR3 region is CASSYTYNEQFF. The CDR3 DNA is TGTGCCAGCAGTTACACCTACAATGAGCAGTTCTTC.

In this sample, this clonotype turned up a few times. CDR3 protein: CASSVGLYTEAFF. CDR3 nucleotide sequence: TGTGCCAGCTCAGTTGGGCTGTACACTGAAGCTTTCTTT. This chain uses TRBV18 with TRBJ1-1; D unclear. This CDR3 spans 13 amino acids. Germline CDR1 KGHSH, CDR2 LQKENI. Trimming took 5 bases from V and 3 from J, leaving 10 bases between them.

This clonotype occurred a few times. The V gene is TRBV3-1, the J gene TRBJ2-2; 11 bases line up with TRBD1. Looked up from germline, CDR1 is LGHDT and CDR2 is YNNKEL (reference sequence). J lost 5 bases, V lost 6 bases, and 8 bases had no gene match. This CDR3 has 16 residues. CDR3 DNA: TGTGCCAGCAGGCGGGACAGGGGGATAGTGACCGGGGAGCTGTTTTTT. Protein: CASRRDRGIVTGELFF. The whole variable domain, remainder taken from reference TRBV3-1 and TRBJ2-2, is DTAVSQTPKYLVTQMGNDKSIKCEQNLGHDTMYWYKQDSKKFLKIMFSYNNKELIINETVPNRFSPKSPDKAHLNLHINSLELGDSAVYFCASRRDRGIVTGELFFGEGSRLTVL.

This clonotype was picked up one time. This sequence may be a read error, since a much larger clone differs from it by one base. J is TRBJ2-2 and V is TRBV3-1; 9 bases agree with TRBD1. Germline V lookup: CDR1 LGHDT, CDR2 YNNKEL (reference sequence). This CDR3 comprises 15 residues. The DNA of the CDR3 is TGTGCCAGCAGACGAGGGACAGGGATCACCGGGGAGCCGTTTTTT. Its protein product is CASRRGTGITGEPFF.

This clonotype was detected many times. This chain joins TRBV27 and TRBJ1-6; D gene ambiguous. V was clipped by 2 bases and J by 8 bases, with 13 bases between them. The CDR3 loop spans 15 amino acids. Germline V gene lookup returns CDR1 MNHEY and CDR2 SMNVEV (reference sequence). The CDR3 region has the DNA TGTGCCAGCAGTTTAGGCAGCAGCCCTCATTCACCCCTCCACTTT. Amino acids: CASSLGSSPHSPLHF.

V usage is TRBV28 and J usage is TRBJ2-2; D uncertain. The germline V gene encodes CDR1 MDHEN and CDR2 SYDVKM. Trimming took 7 bases from V and 2 from J, leaving 8 bases between them. The CDR3 has 13 amino acids. This chain's CDR3 is CASMTPNTGELFF. The CDR3, as DNA: TGTGCCAGCATGACTCCCAACACCGGGGAGCTGTTTTTT.

The chain carries TRBV11-1 and TRBJ2-7; D unresolved. The CDR3 extends over 13 amino acids. Trimming cost V 3 bases and J 1 base, with 7 bases left between them. The germline V gene encodes CDR1 SGHAT and CDR2 FQDESV (reference sequence). CDR3 nucleotide sequence: TGTGCCAGCAGCTTTGGGCTATCCTACGAGCAGTACTTC. This codes for CASSFGLSYEQYF.

The chain combines TRBV12-2 with TRBJ2-2; no check of the table's D call, TRBD2, against the DNA was made. TRBV12-2 is a documented pseudogene. This CDR3 comprises 17 residues. CDR3 region: CASRLGLAGDATGELFF. DNA for the CDR3: TGTGCAAGTCGCCTCGGACTAGCGGGAGATGCCACCGGGGAGCTGTTTTTT.

V and J are TRBV7-6 and TRBJ1-3; D remains ambiguous. This CDR3 spans 13 amino acids. Germline-derived CDR1 and CDR2 are SGHVS and FNYEAQ. Trimming took 1 base from V and 4 from J, leaving 5 bases between them. The CDR3 DNA is TGTGCCAGCAGCTTAGTCATGGGAAACACCATATATTTT. It encodes CASSLVMGNTIYF.

This clonotype has more than one count but fewer than ten. V gene TRBV4-1 combines with J gene TRBJ2-3; 7 positions match TRBD2. V dropped 0 bases and J dropped 5; count of bases not matched to a gene: 8. This CDR3 spans 16 amino acids. Per the germline V gene, CDR1 is MGHRA and CDR2 is YSYEKL. The CDR3 region has the DNA TGCGCCAGCAGCCAAGAAGGGAGGGCCCAGGGAGATACGCAGTATTTT. This encodes CASSQEGRAQGDTQYF.

This clonotype was picked up a small number of times. This chain connects TRBV5-1 to TRBJ2-3; TRBD1 agrees at 10 bases. Unmatched junction bases numbered 5, after V lost 5 bases and J lost 2 bases. Germline CDR1 SGHRS, CDR2 YFSETQ. The CDR3 consists of 15 residues. DNA for the CDR3: TGCGCCAGCAGTAGGGGACAGGGGTACACAGATACGCAGTATTTT. It codes for CASSRGQGYTDTQYF.

This clonotype was picked up many times. The gene calls are TRBV11-2 and TRBJ2-1; D is undetermined. Germline CDR1 and CDR2: SGHAT and FQNNGV. The CDR3 has 15 residues. Trimming took off 1 base at V and 8 bases at J, with 15 bases between the two ends. The CDR3: CASSLGRGPEDEQFF. The CDR3 nucleotides are TGTGCCAGCAGCTTAGGAAGAGGACCGGAAGATGAGCAGTTCTTC.

Concerning this clonotype itself: The junction differs from germline at one of its ends, possibly a read error. V gene TRBV20-1 combines with J gene TRBJ1-1; 10 bases map to TRBD1. Germline CDR1 is DFQATT and CDR2 is SNEGSKA (reference sequence). This CDR3 has 15 residues. CDR3 coding DNA: TGCAGTACTAGTCTCCGGGACAGGGGGAACACTGAAGCTTTCTTT. Protein sequence: CSTSLRDRGNTEAFF.

This clonotype came up many times. The chain is built from TRBV6-1 and TRBJ2-1, with TRBD2 matching 7 bases. Germline V CDR1 and CDR2: MNHNS, SASEGT. CDR3 length: 11 amino acids. V gave up 4 bases and J gave up 16 bases; unmatched junction bases: 7. CDR3 sequence reads: CASSVGGSEFF. DNA of the CDR3: TGTGCCAGCAGTGTGGGCGGGAGCGAATTCTTC.

This chain uses TRBV3-1 with TRBJ2-7; TRBD2 aligns across 14 bases. The CDR3 has 14 residues. Germline loops: CDR1 LGHDT, CDR2 YNNKEL (reference sequence). The V segment lost 4 bases and the J segment 5 bases; nucleotides outside the gene matches: 1. The CDR3 sequence is CASSPGLAGDEQYF. The CDR3 nucleotides read TGTGCCAGCAGCCCGGGACTAGCGGGAGACGAGCAGTACTTC.

A few counts support this clonotype. V and J are TRBV6-2 or TRBV6-3 and TRBJ1-2, with D possibly matching TRBD1 (6 bases). The CDR3 consists of 14 residues. V dropped 6 bases and J dropped 5 bases, with 16 bases sitting between them. Germline lookup yields CDR1 MNHEY and CDR2 SVGEGT. CDR3 in DNA: TGTGCCAGCAGCTCTGGGGCGACAGGTTATGGCTACACCTTC. Its translation: CASSSGATGYGYTF.

This clonotype was found many times. The chain has TRBV5-1 and TRBJ1-1, with unresolved D. V was pared by 1 base and J by 1 base, with 5 bases between. Per germline, CDR1 SGHRS and CDR2 YFSETQ. This CDR3 is built from 13 residues. Here the CDR3 DNA reads TGCGCCAGCAGCTTGACACCGAACACTGAAGCTTTCTTT. Protein product: CASSLTPNTEAFF. Complete variable domain (other parts from reference TRBV5-1 and TRBJ1-1): KAGVTQTPRYLIKTRGQQVTLSCSPISGHRSVSWYQQTPGQGLQFLFEYFSETQRNKGNFPGRFSGRQFSNSRSEMNVSTLELGDSALYLCASSLTPNTEAFFGQGTRLTVV.

By proportion, this clonotype is medium-sized (0.01 to 0.1%). The rearrangement uses TRBV29-1 and TRBJ1-1, with a possible D match to TRBD1 (6 bases). The CDR3 is 12 amino acids. The V gene lost 7 bases and the J gene lost 1 base, with 10 bases spanning the gap. The germline V gene has CDR1 SQVTM and CDR2 ANQGSEA. CDR3 DNA sequence: TGCAGCGCCGGGACACAGAACACTGAAGCTTTCTTT. It encodes CSAGTQNTEAFF.

This chain joins TRBV6-1 and TRBJ1-2; unclear D gene. The CDR3 runs to 15 residues. V was trimmed by 0 bases and J by 3 bases, leaving 11 bases between them. Germline CDR1 and CDR2: MNHNS and SASEGT. CDR3 sequence (DNA): TGTGCCAGCAGTGAAGCGCAGAGTGTTGACTATGGCTACACCTTC. The encoded protein is CASSEAQSVDYGYTF.

This clonotype was detected ten times or more. The genes are TRBV5-4 and TRBJ2-1; TRBD1 agrees at 8 bases. V dropped 3 bases and J dropped 1; count of bases not matched to a gene: 3. Per germline, CDR1 SGHNT and CDR2 YYREEE (reference sequence). There are 15 residues in the CDR3. CDR3 sequence: CASSWDRLSYNEQFF. DNA for the CDR3: TGTGCCAGCAGCTGGGACAGGCTTTCCTACAATGAGCAGTTCTTC.

The chain is built from TRBV7-8 and TRBJ2-3; TRBD1 matches at 8 bases. The CDR3 loop spans 16 amino acids. The junction had 7 bases not matched to a gene; V was cut back by 4 bases and J by 1 base. Per germline, CDR1 SGHVS and CDR2 FQNEAQ. The CDR3 DNA reads TGTGCCAGCAGCTCTGGGGACAGGTTGGGCACAGATACGCAGTATTTT. Translated, it gives CASSSGDRLGTDTQYF.

The V call is TRBV7-6, the J call TRBJ2-1; TRBD1 aligns across 9 bases. This CDR3 spans 16 amino acids. The V gene's germline CDR1 is SGHVS and CDR2 FNYEAQ. The ends lost 5 bases at V and 6 bases at J; junction bases unmatched: 11. The DNA for the CDR3 is TGTGCCAGCAGCAGAACCGGGACAGGGACCCTCAATGAGCAGTTCTTC. Translated, it gives CASSRTGTGTLNEQFF.

Many counts were recorded for this clonotype. CDR3 in amino acids: CSVASGYEQYF. CDR3 nucleotides: TGCAGCGTTGCTTCAGGGTACGAGCAGTACTTC. The chain is built from TRBV29-1 and TRBJ2-7; a weak D match, TRBD1 (5 bases). The CDR3 runs to 11 residues. V was cut by 4 bases and J by 4 bases, with 8 bases left in between. Germline V gives CDR1 SQVTM, CDR2 ANQGSEA.

This chain connects TRBV20-1 to TRBJ2-3, with 8 bases fitting TRBD1. The junction had 4 bases not matched to a gene; V was cut back by 3 bases and J by 2 bases. The CDR3 covers 14 residues. Germline V gene data show CDR1 as DFQATT and CDR2 as SNEGSKA (reference sequence). This CDR3 reads CSASGQGATDTQYF. The CDR3 DNA is TGCAGTGCTAGCGGACAGGGCGCCACAGATACGCAGTATTTT.

The V and J genes are TRBV5-1 and TRBJ2-7; D not certain. Trimming took off 3 bases at V and 6 bases at J, with 7 bases between the two ends. The germline V gene has CDR1 SGHRS and CDR2 YFSETQ. This CDR3 contains 11 residues. CDR3 nucleotides: TGCGCCAGCAGCTCCCTGACCGAGCAGTACTTC. Translated, it gives CASSSLTEQYF.

There are a few counts of this clonotype. The chain recombines TRBV2 with TRBJ2-1, with a weak D call TRBD2 (6 bases). The CDR3 runs to 14 residues. Germline-derived CDR1 and CDR2 are SNHLY and FYNNEI. V lost 1 base and J 3 bases, leaving 7 bases between the germline ends. As DNA, the CDR3 is TGTGCCAGCAGTGAAGGACTAGTCTACAATGAGCAGTTCTTC. This translates into CASSEGLVYNEQFF.

The rearrangement joins TRBV2 to TRBJ2-7, with D possibly TRBD2 on 5 matching bases. Germline CDR1 is SNHLY and CDR2 is FYNNEI. The CDR3 consists of 13 residues. The V end was cut by 5 bases, the J end by 2 bases, with 10 bases between. This CDR3 reads CASSPDGTYEQYF. Written as DNA, the CDR3 is TGTGCCAGCAGTCCGGACGGGACCTACGAGCAGTACTTC.

A few counts support this clonotype. This chain links TRBV29-1 with TRBJ2-7; 7 nucleotides match TRBD2. Germline V gives CDR1 SQVTM, CDR2 ANQGSEA. Trimming cost V 1 base and J 3 bases; bases outside gene matches: 9. The CDR3 runs to 15 residues. CDR3 sequence (DNA): TGCAGCGTTGAAGGTGGGGGTAGCGGGTACTACGAGCAGTACTTC. Its protein product is CSVEGGGSGYYEQYF.

The gene calls are TRBV4-2 and TRBJ2-5; TRBD2 aligns across 10 bases. This CDR3 comprises 16 residues. After removal of 3 bases from V and 2 bases from J, the junction contained 6 bases not matched to a gene. Germline CDR1 and CDR2: LGHNA and YNFKEQ. CDR3 region: CASSQAGTSAQETQYF. The CDR3, as DNA: TGTGCCAGCAGCCAGGCGGGGACTAGCGCTCAAGAGACCCAGTACTTC.